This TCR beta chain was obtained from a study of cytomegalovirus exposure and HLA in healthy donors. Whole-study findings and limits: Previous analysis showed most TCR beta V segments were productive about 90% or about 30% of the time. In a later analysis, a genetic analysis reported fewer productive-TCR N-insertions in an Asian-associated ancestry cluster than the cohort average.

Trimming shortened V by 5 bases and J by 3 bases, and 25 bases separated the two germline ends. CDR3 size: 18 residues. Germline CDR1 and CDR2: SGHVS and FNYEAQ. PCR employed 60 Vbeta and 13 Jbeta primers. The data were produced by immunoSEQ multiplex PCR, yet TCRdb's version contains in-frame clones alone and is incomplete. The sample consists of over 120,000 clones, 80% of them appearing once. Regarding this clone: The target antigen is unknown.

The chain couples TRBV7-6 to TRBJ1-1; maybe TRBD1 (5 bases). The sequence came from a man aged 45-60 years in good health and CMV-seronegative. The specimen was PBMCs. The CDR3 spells CASSPRRWGGDEDTEAFF. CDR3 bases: TGTGCCAGCAGCCCCCGCAGATGGGGGGGGGACGAGGACACTGAAGCTTTCTTT.